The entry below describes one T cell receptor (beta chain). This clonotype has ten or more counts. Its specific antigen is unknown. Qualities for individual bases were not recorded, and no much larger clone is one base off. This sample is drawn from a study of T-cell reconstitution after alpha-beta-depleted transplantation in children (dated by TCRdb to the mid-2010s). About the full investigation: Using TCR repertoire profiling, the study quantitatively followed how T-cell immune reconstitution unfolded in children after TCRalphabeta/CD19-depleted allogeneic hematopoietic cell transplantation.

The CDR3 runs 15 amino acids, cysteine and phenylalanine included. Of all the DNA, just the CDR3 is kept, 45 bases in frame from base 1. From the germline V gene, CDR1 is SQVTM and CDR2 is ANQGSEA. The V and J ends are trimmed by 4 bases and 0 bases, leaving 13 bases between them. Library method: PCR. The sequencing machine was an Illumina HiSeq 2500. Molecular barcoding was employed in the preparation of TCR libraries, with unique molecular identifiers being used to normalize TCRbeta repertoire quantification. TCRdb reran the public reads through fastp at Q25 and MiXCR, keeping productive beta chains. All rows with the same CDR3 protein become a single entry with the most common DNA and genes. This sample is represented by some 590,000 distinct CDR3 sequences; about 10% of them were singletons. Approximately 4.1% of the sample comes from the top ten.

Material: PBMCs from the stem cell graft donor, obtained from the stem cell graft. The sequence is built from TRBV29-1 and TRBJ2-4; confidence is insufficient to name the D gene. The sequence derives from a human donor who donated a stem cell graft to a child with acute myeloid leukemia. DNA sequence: TGCAGCGTTGCGATGAACCAGTTAGCCAAAAACATTCAGTACTTC. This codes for CSVAMNQLAKNIQYF.